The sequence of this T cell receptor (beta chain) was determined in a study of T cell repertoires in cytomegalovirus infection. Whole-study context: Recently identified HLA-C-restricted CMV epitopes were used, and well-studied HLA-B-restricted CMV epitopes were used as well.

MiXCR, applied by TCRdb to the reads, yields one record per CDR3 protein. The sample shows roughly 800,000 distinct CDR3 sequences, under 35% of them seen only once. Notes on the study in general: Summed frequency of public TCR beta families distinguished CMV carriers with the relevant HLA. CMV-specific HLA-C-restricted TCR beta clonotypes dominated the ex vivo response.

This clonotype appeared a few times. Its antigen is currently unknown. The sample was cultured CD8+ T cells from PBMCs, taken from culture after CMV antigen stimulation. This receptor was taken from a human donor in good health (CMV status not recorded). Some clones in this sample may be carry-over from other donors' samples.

CDR3 protein: CASRRAGGRHLEQFF. The CDR3 DNA sequence: TGTGCCAGCAGACGAGCGGGGGGGCGACATTTGGAGCAGTTCTTC. The chain is built from TRBV27 and TRBJ2-1, with 10 positions matching TRBD2. CDR1 is MNHEY, CDR2 SMNVEV, per germline (reference sequence). This CDR3 spans 15 amino acids. V was clipped by 6 bases and J by 10 bases; unmatched bases: 12.